This T cell receptor (beta chain) was observed in a study of blood T cell repertoires in COVID-19. Study context: T cells, B-cell-depleted T cells, or PBMCs provided the cDNA or gDNA that served as material.

Original methodology: Researchers report that nucleated cell counts were estimated from reference gene primer amplification. Generated by immunoSEQ multiplex PCR, the TCRdb table keeps only in-frame clones and is missing some. The V and J calls and the clone size are those of that table, but D and trimming were determined from the DNA. The table records 250,000 to 300,000 clones, 75% to 90% of them present only once. This CDR3 comprises 12 residues. Germline CDR1 is GTSNPN and CDR2 is SVGIG (reference sequence). Trimming at V came to 8 bases and at J to 10 bases, leaving 11 bases not matched to a gene.

V is TRBV30 and J is TRBJ2-1; 7 nucleotides agree with TRBD2. This clonotype was sampled from a woman aged 45 to 65 who had recovered from COVID-19. The specimen was peripheral blood. The CDR3 bases are TGTGCCCGGCGGGAGATGGAGAGAGAGCAGTTCTTC. It is translated as CARREMEREQFF.